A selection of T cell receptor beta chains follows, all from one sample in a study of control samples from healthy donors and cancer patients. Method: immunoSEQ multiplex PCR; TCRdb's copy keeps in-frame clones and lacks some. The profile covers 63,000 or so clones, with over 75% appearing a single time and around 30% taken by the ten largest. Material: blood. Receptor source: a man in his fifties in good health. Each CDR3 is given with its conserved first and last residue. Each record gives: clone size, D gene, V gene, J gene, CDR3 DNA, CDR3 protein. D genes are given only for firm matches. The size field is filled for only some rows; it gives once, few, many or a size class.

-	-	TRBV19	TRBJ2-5	TGTGCCAGTAGTCTGGGACGGGAAGAGACCCAGTACTTC	CASSLGREETQYF
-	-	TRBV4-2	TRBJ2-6	TGTGCCAGCAGCCAAGATCCCCCCGGGGGTTTGTCCTTTGGGGCCAACGTCCTGACTTTC	CASSQDPPGGLSFGANVLTF
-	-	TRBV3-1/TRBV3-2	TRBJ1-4	TGTGCCAGCAGCCAAGATGTTAGCCAGGTCCCTAATGAAAAACTGTTTTTT	CASSQDVSQVPNEKLFF
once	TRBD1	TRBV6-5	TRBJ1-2	TGTGCCAGCAGCCTCATGACAGGGAACAACTATGGCTACACCTTC	CASSLMTGNNYGYTF
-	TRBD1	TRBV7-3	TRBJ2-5	TGTGCCAGCAGCTCACCGGGACAGGGGCGGGGGTCTGGAGAGACCCAGTACTTC	CASSSPGQGRGSGETQYF
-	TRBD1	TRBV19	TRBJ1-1	TGTGCCAGTAGTCCCCTAGACAGGGAGCCGAGGACTGAAGCTTTCTTT	CASSPLDREPRTEAFF
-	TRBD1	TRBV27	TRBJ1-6	TGTGCCAGCAGTTTACCCGGGACAGGGTATTCACCCCTCCACTTT	CASSLPGTGYSPLHF
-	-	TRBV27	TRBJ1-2	TGTGCCGGCAGTTTTCACGTTGGGAGCGGCTACACCTTC	CAGSFHVGSGYTF
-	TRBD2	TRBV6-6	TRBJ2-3	TGTGCCAGCATTGAGACTAGCGGGAGGAATACGCAGTATTTT	CASIETSGRNTQYF
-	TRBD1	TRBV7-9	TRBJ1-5	TGTGCCAGCAGCTGGGACAGGGAGAGCAATCAGCCCCAGCATTTT	CASSWDRESNQPQHF